Following are 2 T cell receptor beta chains from one sample sequenced in a study of cytomegalovirus exposure and HLA in healthy donors. The PCR used 60 Vbeta and 13 Jbeta primers. Only in-frame clones appear in the TCRdb table, and some are missing; sequencing was by immunoSEQ multiplex PCR. The listing contains 45,000 to 60,000 clones. Sequencing was done on a sample of PBMCs. Every receptor here comes from a male donor in good health and CMV-seronegative.

This sequence joins TRBV19 and TRBJ2-3, with D possibly matching TRBD2 (5 bases). Germline values: CDR1 LNHDA, CDR2 SQIVND (reference sequence). This CDR3 comprises 14 residues. Trimming removed 3 bases from V and 3 bases from J, with 10 bases in between. The CDR3 loop reads CASSIPPGTDTQYF. The DNA for the CDR3 is TGTGCCAGTAGTATCCCTCCGGGGACAGATACGCAGTATTTT.

The chain uses TRBV7-9 and TRBJ1-2, with 7 bases that match TRBD1. The CDR3 runs 13 residues. Germline V gives CDR1 SEHNR, CDR2 FQNEAQ (reference sequence). DNA for the CDR3: TGTGCAAGCGAAGGGGGCATAACCTATGGCTACACCTTC. Its protein product is CASEGGITYGYTF.